This TCR beta chain was found in a study of blood T cells in healthy people across ages. Notes on the study in general: There were more naive CD4+ cells and higher diversity in long-lived donors than in aged donors.

The CDR3 runs to 13 residues. The germline V gene has CDR1 SQVTM and CDR2 ANQGSEA. Trimming shortened V by 4 bases and J by 2 bases, and 8 bases separated the two germline ends. This clonotype showed up just a few times. The antigen is not known. The second PCR ran about 6 to 11 cycles with a sample-barcoded 5' primer and J-beta primers. TCRdb reprocessed the 5' RACE reads via MiXCR and lists one record per CDR3 protein. Here the sample spans approximately 700,000 distinct CDR3 sequences, about a third being singletons. Total RNA extracted from each sample amounted to at least 6 micrograms. This sequence originates from a woman aged 80 or older in good health. The specimen was blood. This chain joins TRBV29-1 and TRBJ1-4; D uncertain. CDR3 amino acids: CSVGGSTNEKLFF. In DNA form, the CDR3 reads TGCAGCGTTGGGGGATCGACTAATGAAAAACTGTTTTTT.